These T cell receptor beta chains were read from a single sample in a study of PD-1 blockade in mismatch repair-deficient tumors. Sequenced by immunoSEQ multiplex PCR; TCRdb stores in-frame clones only, minus some. This table holds tens of thousands of clones, approximately 86% found once. The specimen was peripheral blood, collected 12 weeks after starting pembrolizumab. The receptors stem from an adult with mismatch repair-deficient cancer. The CDR3 runs from the conserved cysteine through the conserved F or W. The D gene is left open where the match is weak. Expanded clones are given a class, and other clones once, few, many or no size at all.

cdr3_aa,cdr3_nt,v_call,d_call,j_call,clone_size
CASSPTSAGELFF,TGTGCCAGCAGCCCTACTAGCGCCGGGGAGCTGTTTTTT,TRBV7-2,TRBD2,TRBJ2-2,.
CASSLDVGNFYEQYF,TGTGCCAGCAGCTTAGATGTGGGAAACTTCTACGAGCAGTACTTC,TRBV11-2,.,TRBJ2-7,.
CASSHLFLANTGELFF,TGTGCCAGCAGCCACCTTTTTTTAGCGAACACCGGGGAGCTGTTTTTT,TRBV13,.,TRBJ2-2,.
CAWSGVRNTIYF,TGTGCCTGGAGTGGGGTCCGGAACACCATATATTTT,TRBV30,.,TRBJ1-3,.
CASSLVGRGPGGYTF,TGTGCCAGCAGCTTAGTGGGTCGCGGGCCAGGCGGCTACACCTTC,TRBV11-2,.,TRBJ1-2,.
CASSPGLATGELFF,TGTGCCAGCAGCCCGGGACTAGCAACCGGGGAGCTGTTTTTT,TRBV6-5,TRBD2,TRBJ2-2,.
CASSTFGTGLGNEQFF,TGTGCCAGCAGCACATTCGGTACGGGGTTGGGGAATGAGCAGTTCTTC,TRBV9,.,TRBJ2-1,once
CASSTPLQRSSATNEKLFF,TGTGCCAGTAGTACCCCCCTCCAGCGGTCAAGCGCGACTAATGAAAAACTGTTTTTT,TRBV19,.,TRBJ1-4,.
CASKVYDTQYF,TGTGCCAGCAAAGTGTATGATACGCAGTATTTT,TRBV28,.,TRBJ2-3,.
CASSGEYNSGNTIYF,TGTGCCAGCAGCGGCGAATATAACTCTGGAAACACCATATATTTT,TRBV11-3,.,TRBJ1-3,.
CASSPGQGNTEAFF,TGCGCCAGCAGCCCAGGACAGGGGAACACTGAAGCTTTCTTT,TRBV4-1,TRBD1,TRBJ1-1,.
CASSFRGGNQPQHF,TGTGCCAGCAGTTTTCGAGGGGGAAATCAGCCCCAGCATTTT,TRBV28,.,TRBJ1-5,.
CASSAGLAGGGELFF,TGTGCCAGCAGCGCGGGACTAGCGGGAGGGGGGGAGCTGTTTTTT,TRBV7-2,TRBD2,TRBJ2-2,few
CASSPTGGTGQPQHF,TGCGCCAGCAGCCCGACAGGGGGCACGGGTCAGCCCCAGCATTTT,TRBV5-1,TRBD1,TRBJ1-5,few
CASSLAGTGTITDTQYF,TGTGCCAGCAGCTTGGCCGGGACAGGGACGATCACAGATACGCAGTATTTT,TRBV5-5,TRBD1,TRBJ2-3,.
CASNPGLAGVEQYF,TGTGCCAGCAATCCGGGACTAGCGGGAGTAGAGCAGTACTTC,TRBV6-1,TRBD2,TRBJ2-7,.
CASSNPDRGRVETQYF,TGTGCCAGCAGCAACCCGGACAGGGGGCGGGTTGAGACCCAGTACTTC,TRBV7-5,.,TRBJ2-5,.
CASSTRDRDSGANVLTF,TGTGCCAGCAGCACCCGGGACAGGGACTCAGGGGCCAACGTCCTGACTTTC,TRBV11-2,TRBD1,TRBJ2-6,.
CASSWAAGGTGELFF,TGTGCCAGCAGTTGGGCTGCGGGGGGCACCGGGGAGCTGTTTTTT,TRBV27,TRBD2,TRBJ2-2,once
CASSLPAETQYF,TGTGCCAGCAGTTTACCGGCAGAAACGCAGTATTTT,TRBV28,.,TRBJ2-3,.
CASSLVTGNTGELFF,TGTGCCAGCAGCTTAGTCACGGGTAACACCGGGGAGCTGTTTTTT,TRBV7-6,.,TRBJ2-2,.
CASSLYASGRAYEQYF,TGTGCCAGCAGTTTATACGCTAGCGGGAGGGCTTACGAGCAGTACTTC,TRBV27,TRBD2,TRBJ2-7,.
CASSPTGTGLRWANVLTF,TGTGCCAGTAGTCCCACCGGGACAGGCCTGCGCTGGGCCAACGTCCTGACTTTC,TRBV19,TRBD1,TRBJ2-6,.
CAWSVPGSVVQPQHF,TGTGCCTGGAGTGTCCCAGGGTCGGTTGTGCAGCCCCAGCATTTT,TRBV30,.,TRBJ1-5,.
CASSDSGAGANVLTF,TGTGCCAGCAGTGACTCAGGGGCTGGGGCCAACGTCCTGACTTTC,TRBV6-4,.,TRBJ2-6,.
CASGLSYNEQFF,TGTGCCAGCGGTTTATCCTATAATGAGCAGTTCTTC,TRBV6-6,.,TRBJ2-1,.
CASSDVSGLTDTQYF,TGCGCCAGCAGTGATGTTAGCGGGCTCACAGATACGCAGTATTTT,TRBV10-1,TRBD2,TRBJ2-3,.
CASSFSLGNQPQHF,TGTGCCAGCAGTTTTTCCTTAGGCAATCAGCCCCAGCATTTT,TRBV28,.,TRBJ1-5,once
CSARDKTEQFF,TGCAGTGCTAGAGATAAGACTGAGCAGTTCTTC,TRBV20-1,.,TRBJ2-1,.
CAWSPGTARIYGYTF,TGTGCCTGGAGTCCCGGGACCGCCAGAATCTATGGCTACACCTTC,TRBV30,.,TRBJ1-2,.
CASSKTGTHNEQFF,TGTGCCAGCAGCAAAACAGGGACCCACAATGAGCAGTTCTTC,TRBV21-1,.,TRBJ2-1,.
CASSGGTNEKLFF,TGTGCCAGCAGCGGAGGAACTAATGAAAAACTGTTTTTT,TRBV9,.,TRBJ1-4,few
CASSLGFDRKETQYF,TGTGCCAGCAGCTTAGGGTTCGACAGAAAAGAGACCCAGTACTTC,TRBV11-2,.,TRBJ2-5,.
CASSYHREGTDTQYF,TGTGCCAGCAGTTACCACAGGGAGGGAACAGATACGCAGTATTTT,TRBV6-5,.,TRBJ2-3,few
CASSPGALRTDFRGGYTF,TGTGCCAGCAGCCCGGGGGCGCTCAGGACAGATTTTCGTGGTGGCTACACCTTC,TRBV27,.,TRBJ1-2,.
CASSATGTGSYEQYF,TGTGCCAGCAGCGCTACCGGGACAGGCTCCTACGAGCAGTACTTC,TRBV6-4,TRBD1,TRBJ2-7,.
CASSLDGYSGNTIYF,TGTGCCAGCAGCTTGGACGGCTACTCTGGAAACACCATATATTTT,TRBV5-5,.,TRBJ1-3,.
CASSLGLSSYEQYF,TGTGCCAGCAGCTTAGGGTTAAGCTCCTACGAGCAGTACTTC,TRBV5-6,.,TRBJ2-7,few
CASSLSSNQPQHF,TGTGCCAGCAGCTTAAGTAGCAATCAGCCCCAGCATTTT,TRBV7-2,.,TRBJ1-5,.